Reported below is one T cell receptor (beta chain). The antigen is unknown. The read terminates 3 residues before the CDR3 end, so the remaining end is supplied by the germline J gene. These data are taken from a study of T cell clonality in common variable immunodeficiency. General study results and limits: Common variable immunodeficiency TCR beta sequences reportedly had fewer deletions and N-nucleotide insertions.

CDR1 is SGHDT, CDR2 YYEEEE, per germline. V lost 1 base, J lost 10 bases, and 11 bases lay in between. This CDR3 has 13 amino acids. CVID meant reduced serum IgG, IgA and/or IgM plus specific antibody deficiency. Of CVID subjects, under 16 were female and fewer than 30 male, mean age approximately 40. CVID subjects had received replacement immunoglobulin for at least one year. Clones were read by immunoSEQ multiplex PCR, and TCRdb kept only the in-frame ones, dropping some. This record lists about 14,000 clones, none seen once only, and the top ten clones contain about 10%. This rearrangement joins TRBV5-6 to TRBJ1-4; no clear D. The sample consisted of peripheral blood mononuclear cells. This TCR was sampled from a human donor with common variable immunodeficiency. The CDR3 here is CASSLWVERKLFF. CDR3 bases read: TGTGCCAGCAGCTTGTGGGTGGAGCGAAAA.